The clone carrying this TCR beta chain has ten or more counts. This specimen comes from a study of T cells in Graves' hyperthyroidism and ophthalmopathy. Amplified TCR beta CDR3 regions derived from RNA transcripts. TCR CDR3 underwent first-round RT-PCR with the HTBI primer set. TCRdb ran MiXCR on the multiplex PCR reads and lists one entry per CDR3 protein. The sample records under 350,000 distinct CDR3 sequences, 15% to 20% being singletons. Germline V lookup: CDR1 MDHEN, CDR2 SYDVKM. V was shortened by 2 bases and J by 3 bases, with 13 bases between the two germline ends. The CDR3 loop spans 15 amino acids.

The rearrangement uses TRBV28 and TRBJ1-2; D might be TRBD1 (6 bases). This TCR came from a woman aged 60-75 years with Graves' ophthalmopathy. Material: blood. This chain's CDR3 is CASSLEGAGDYGYTF. DNA of the CDR3: TGTGCCAGCAGTTTAGAAGGGGCAGGGGACTATGGCTACACCTTC.